This T cell receptor (beta chain) emerged from a study of tumor-infiltrating lymphocytes in primary liver carcinoma. Looking at the study overall: Sample yields, roughly 3.5 to 7.13 million productive TCRbeta reads, were similar across the tissue types.

The tissue used was unsorted bulk material of about 19-34 mg. RNA and DNA were co-extracted from it with the AllPrep DNA/RNA mini kit. Patients' primary liver carcinoma was surgically resected. Every single tumor sample held over 85% viable tumor cells. The CDR3 has 13 amino acids. The germline gives CDR1 MDHEN, CDR2 SYDVKM. Findings and caveats of the study: Blood's top-250-clone fraction was significantly lower than that of tumors (p = 0.039).

Only a few counts were recorded for this clonotype. Its specificity is not known. One base away lies a much larger clone, so this may be a sequencing read error. From 400 to 550 ng total RNA, TCR beta cDNA was generated with a primer in the constant region. Sequencing libraries for TCR beta derived from three nested multiplex PCR rounds that used slightly modified ARM-PCR. Forward primers for TRBV1-TRBV30 and a C-beta reverse primer served the first two PCR rounds, at 10 cycles each. TCRdb itself ran the multiplex PCR reads through MiXCR, one entry per CDR3 protein. This table has 65,000 to 90,000 distinct CDR3 sequences, around 70% appearing once.

Material: liver tumor tissue from sampling region 1. Stated subset: tumor region T1, superior pole. The chain couples TRBV28 to TRBJ1-1, with no clear D. This clonotype was sampled from a man in his forties or fifties with primary liver carcinoma and hepatitis B virus infection. For the CDR3, the DNA is TGTGTCAGCAGTTTATCGACGTGGGCTGAAGCTTTCTTT. Its translation is CVSSLSTWAEAFF.